This T cell receptor (beta chain) was sequenced during a study of cytomegalovirus exposure and HLA in healthy donors. As for the study in general: An early data release held 80 million or so unique TCRs from HLA-typed donors.

The CDR3 sequence is 16 residues long. Germline loops: CDR1 SGHAT, CDR2 FQNNGV. V shed 5 bases and J shed 4 bases, with 20 bases lying between them. This clone occurred a few times. The antigen is not known. General study results and limits: Most subjects had HLA-A and HLA-B alleles reportedly predicted accurately by TCR beta sequences. Later findings reportedly placed an Asian-associated ancestry cluster below the roughly 660-donor mean for N-insertions. In a later analysis, DRB1 alleles had the most associated TCRs; HLA-C alleles the fewest.

13 Jbeta primers and 60 Vbeta primers were used for the PCR. The assay was immunoSEQ multiplex PCR, and TCRdb's table has in-frame clones only and misses some. The table shows around 300,000 clones, with about 66% occurring only once. The sample was PBMCs. This chain connects TRBV11-2 to TRBJ2-5; possibly TRBD2 for D (7 bases). The sequence derives from a female donor in good health and CMV-seronegative. CDR3 region: CASSPRGASGPETQYF. CDR3 sequence (DNA): TGTGCCAGCAGCCCCCGGGGGGCTAGCGGACCAGAGACCCAGTACTTC.